Listed below are T cell receptor beta chains from one sample, sequenced in a study of blood T cell repertoires in COVID-19. Sequenced by immunoSEQ multiplex PCR; TCRdb stores in-frame clones only, minus some. The table shows some 70,000 clones, with approximately 75% occurring only once. Specimen: peripheral blood. The origin of the receptors is a woman aged 55 to 70 with acute or convalescent COVID-19. Both conserved end residues are part of each CDR3. The D gene is left open where the match is weak. Some rows mark clone size as missing; the rest say once, few, many or name a class of expanded clone.

CDR3 DNA: TGTGCCAGCAGTCATCAGACAGCCTATGGCTACACCTTC; CDR3 protein: CASSHQTAYGYTF; D gene: -; clone size: -; V gene: TRBV6-5; J gene: TRBJ1-2
CDR3 DNA: TGCGCCAGCAGCTTGGCGGCAGGGTCCTCCTACGAGCAGTACTTC; CDR3 protein: CASSLAAGSSYEQYF; D gene: -; clone size: -; V gene: TRBV5-1; J gene: TRBJ2-7
CDR3 DNA: TGTGCCAGCAGCTTAGGGACTCAGGAGCGTTATGGCTACACCTTC; CDR3 protein: CASSLGTQERYGYTF; D gene: -; clone size: -; V gene: TRBV7-2; J gene: TRBJ1-2
CDR3 DNA: TGTGCCAGCAGTCCGGCCGGGACAGGGTACCACTTC; CDR3 protein: CASSPAGTGYHF; D gene: TRBD1; clone size: -; V gene: TRBV6-5; J gene: TRBJ2-4
CDR3 DNA: TGTGCCAGCTCACCACAAGGGGGGGAGTACGAGCAGTACTTC; CDR3 protein: CASSPQGGEYEQYF; D gene: -; clone size: -; V gene: TRBV18; J gene: TRBJ2-7
CDR3 DNA: TGCGCCAGCAGCCCTCTCCCACCGGGGGGCCTCACAGATACGCAGTATTTT; CDR3 protein: CASSPLPPGGLTDTQYF; D gene: -; clone size: -; V gene: TRBV4-1; J gene: TRBJ2-3
CDR3 DNA: TGTGCCAGCAGTGAAGAATGGGGCGAGTACGAGCAGTACTTC; CDR3 protein: CASSEEWGEYEQYF; D gene: -; clone size: -; V gene: TRBV2; J gene: TRBJ2-7
CDR3 DNA: TGTGCCAGCTCACTGGACAGGGACGAGCAGTACTTC; CDR3 protein: CASSLDRDEQYF; D gene: TRBD1; clone size: -; V gene: TRBV18; J gene: TRBJ2-7
CDR3 DNA: TGTGCCATCAGTGACTACAGGGATTCACCCCTCCACTTT; CDR3 protein: CAISDYRDSPLHF; D gene: -; clone size: -; V gene: TRBV10-3; J gene: TRBJ1-6
CDR3 DNA: TGTGCCAGCAGCTCCGAAAGAAGAGCTGGAAACACCATATATTTT; CDR3 protein: CASSSERRAGNTIYF; D gene: -; clone size: -; V gene: TRBV7-6; J gene: TRBJ1-3
CDR3 DNA: TGTGCCAGCAGTTCGGGGTTCCAAGAGACCCAGTACTTC; CDR3 protein: CASSSGFQETQYF; D gene: -; clone size: -; V gene: TRBV6-5; J gene: TRBJ2-5
CDR3 DNA: TGTGCCAGCAGTTACGGAGCAGGGGGAGGCACTGAAGCTTTCTTT; CDR3 protein: CASSYGAGGGTEAFF; D gene: TRBD1; clone size: -; V gene: TRBV6-5; J gene: TRBJ1-1
CDR3 DNA: TGTGCCAGCAGCCAACCCGGTCCCTCGGTTAACGAGCAGTACTTC; CDR3 protein: CASSQPGPSVNEQYF; D gene: -; clone size: once; V gene: TRBV4-2; J gene: TRBJ2-7
CDR3 DNA: TGTGCCAGCACCTACGGGGATACGCAGTATTTT; CDR3 protein: CASTYGDTQYF; D gene: -; clone size: -; V gene: TRBV6-5; J gene: TRBJ2-3
CDR3 DNA: TGCAGCGTTGAAGGGCAGAACTATGGCTACACCTTC; CDR3 protein: CSVEGQNYGYTF; D gene: -; clone size: -; V gene: TRBV29-1; J gene: TRBJ1-2
CDR3 DNA: TGCGCCAGCAGCCAAGATCGGGCAGGGTCAGATGGGGACACTGAAGCTTTCTTT; CDR3 protein: CASSQDRAGSDGDTEAFF; D gene: -; clone size: -; V gene: TRBV4-3; J gene: TRBJ1-1
CDR3 DNA: TGTGCCAGCAGCCTGAGGGTGAATCAGCCCCAGCATTTT; CDR3 protein: CASSLRVNQPQHF; D gene: -; clone size: -; V gene: TRBV3-1/TRBV3-2; J gene: TRBJ1-5
CDR3 DNA: TGTGCCAGCAGCTTGGTCGGGACAGGGTCGGGCTACACCTTC; CDR3 protein: CASSLVGTGSGYTF; D gene: TRBD1; clone size: once; V gene: TRBV7-9; J gene: TRBJ1-2
CDR3 DNA: TGTGCCAGCTCACTTCGACTATCTGAGGAGACCCAGTACTTC; CDR3 protein: CASSLRLSEETQYF; D gene: -; clone size: -; V gene: TRBV18; J gene: TRBJ2-5
CDR3 DNA: TGTGCCAGTAGTAGTGGGACAGGCCCTTATGGCTACACCTTC; CDR3 protein: CASSSGTGPYGYTF; D gene: TRBD1; clone size: -; V gene: TRBV19; J gene: TRBJ1-2
CDR3 DNA: TGTGCCAGCAGCCCCCAAGGGGGGGCCTATGGCTACACCTTC; CDR3 protein: CASSPQGGAYGYTF; D gene: -; clone size: -; V gene: TRBV9; J gene: TRBJ1-2
CDR3 DNA: TGTGCCAGCAGCCCCCAGTTGAAGATCCAAGAGACCCAGTACTTC; CDR3 protein: CASSPQLKIQETQYF; D gene: -; clone size: -; V gene: TRBV7-9; J gene: TRBJ2-5
CDR3 DNA: TGCGCCAGCAGCAGGGAAGGGGGCGACGGCTACACCTTC; CDR3 protein: CASSREGGDGYTF; D gene: TRBD1; clone size: -; V gene: TRBV5-1; J gene: TRBJ1-2
CDR3 DNA: TGTGCCAGCAGCCCGGAGACCGGGGAGCTGTTTTTT; CDR3 protein: CASSPETGELFF; D gene: -; clone size: few; V gene: TRBV5-4; J gene: TRBJ2-2
CDR3 DNA: TGTGCCAGTAGTATAAATGGTCCGTTCGGGGTAGGAACTGAAGCTTTCTTT; CDR3 protein: CASSINGPFGVGTEAFF; D gene: -; clone size: -; V gene: TRBV19; J gene: TRBJ1-1
CDR3 DNA: TGTGCCTGGAGTCGGGACTCCGGGAGGCAGCCCCAGCATTTT; CDR3 protein: CAWSRDSGRQPQHF; D gene: -; clone size: -; V gene: TRBV30; J gene: TRBJ1-5
CDR3 DNA: TGTGCCAGTAGTCCCCGGGACAGGGAGGCCGAGACTGAAGCTTTCTTT; CDR3 protein: CASSPRDREAETEAFF; D gene: TRBD1; clone size: -; V gene: TRBV19; J gene: TRBJ1-1
CDR3 DNA: TGTGCCAGCAGCCAAGCGGGACTCCCGGCCTTT; CDR3 protein: CASSQAGLPAF; D gene: -; clone size: -; V gene: TRBV3-1/TRBV3-2; J gene: TRBJ2-3
CDR3 DNA: TGCGCCAGCAGCTACCGGGACAGACGCACAGATACGCAGTATTTT; CDR3 protein: CASSYRDRRTDTQYF; D gene: TRBD1; clone size: -; V gene: TRBV4-1; J gene: TRBJ2-3
CDR3 DNA: TGTGCCAGCAGCGTAGGACTAGCGGTGACAGATACGCAGTATTTT; CDR3 protein: CASSVGLAVTDTQYF; D gene: TRBD2; clone size: once; V gene: TRBV9; J gene: TRBJ2-3
CDR3 DNA: TGTGCCAGCAGTAGAGCACAAGAGACCCAGTACTTC; CDR3 protein: CASSRAQETQYF; D gene: -; clone size: -; V gene: TRBV2; J gene: TRBJ2-5
CDR3 DNA: TGTGCCAGCAGTGGCTACAGGGGGGTGAACACTGAAGCTTTCTTT; CDR3 protein: CASSGYRGVNTEAFF; D gene: TRBD1; clone size: -; V gene: TRBV27; J gene: TRBJ1-1
CDR3 DNA: TGTGCCAGCAGCTTAGTAGGAGGGGGCTTAGAAAAACTGTTTTTT; CDR3 protein: CASSLVGGGLEKLFF; D gene: TRBD1; clone size: few; V gene: TRBV11-2; J gene: TRBJ1-4
CDR3 DNA: TGTGCCAGTAGTATAACGACAGGGGGCTACACCTTC; CDR3 protein: CASSITTGGYTF; D gene: TRBD1; clone size: -; V gene: TRBV19; J gene: TRBJ1-2
CDR3 DNA: TGTGCCAGCTCACCAGGAGGTTATGGCTACACCTTC; CDR3 protein: CASSPGGYGYTF; D gene: -; clone size: -; V gene: TRBV18; J gene: TRBJ1-2
CDR3 DNA: TGCGCCAGCAGCCTTGGACAGACTCGCACCGGGGAGCTGTTTTTT; CDR3 protein: CASSLGQTRTGELFF; D gene: -; clone size: -; V gene: TRBV5-1; J gene: TRBJ2-2
CDR3 DNA: TGTGCCAGCTCACCCTACGAGAGGGAGACCCAGTACTTC; CDR3 protein: CASSPYERETQYF; D gene: -; clone size: -; V gene: TRBV18; J gene: TRBJ2-5
CDR3 DNA: TGTGCCAGCAGTTCCCTACAGGGGAGCGGGGAGCTGTTTTTT; CDR3 protein: CASSSLQGSGELFF; D gene: TRBD1; clone size: -; V gene: TRBV6-6; J gene: TRBJ2-2
CDR3 DNA: TGTGCCTGGAGTTTGAGAAGCGGGGGTCTTACGGGTACGCAGTATTTT; CDR3 protein: CAWSLRSGGLTGTQYF; D gene: TRBD2; clone size: -; V gene: TRBV30; J gene: TRBJ2-3
CDR3 DNA: TGCAGCGTTGAAATGCGGGGCACTGAAGCTTTCTTT; CDR3 protein: CSVEMRGTEAFF; D gene: -; clone size: -; V gene: TRBV29-1; J gene: TRBJ1-1
CDR3 DNA: TGTGCCAGCAGCCAAGCGAGAGCGAACACCGGGGAGCTGTTTTTT; CDR3 protein: CASSQARANTGELFF; D gene: -; clone size: -; V gene: TRBV3-1/TRBV3-2; J gene: TRBJ2-2
CDR3 DNA: TGTGCCTGCTACAGGAGAAACACTGAGGCTTTCTTT; CDR3 protein: CACYRRNTEAFF; D gene: -; clone size: -; V gene: TRBV30; J gene: TRBJ1-1
CDR3 DNA: TGTGCCAGCAACGACAGGGGCGAGCAGTACTTC; CDR3 protein: CASNDRGEQYF; D gene: TRBD1; clone size: -; V gene: TRBV7-2; J gene: TRBJ2-7
CDR3 DNA: TGTGCCTGTTCGGGACAGACAAGCTCCTATAATTCACCCCTCCACTTT; CDR3 protein: CACSGQTSSYNSPLHF; D gene: TRBD1; clone size: few; V gene: TRBV30; J gene: TRBJ1-6
CDR3 DNA: TGTGCCAGCAGCGTCCGTACTAGCGGGGGCCCGAGCTCCTACAATGAGCAGTTCTTC; CDR3 protein: CASSVRTSGGPSSYNEQFF; D gene: TRBD2; clone size: -; V gene: TRBV9; J gene: TRBJ2-1
CDR3 DNA: TGTGCCAGCAGCCCCGCGGATACGCAGTATTTT; CDR3 protein: CASSPADTQYF; D gene: -; clone size: -; V gene: TRBV7-2; J gene: TRBJ2-3